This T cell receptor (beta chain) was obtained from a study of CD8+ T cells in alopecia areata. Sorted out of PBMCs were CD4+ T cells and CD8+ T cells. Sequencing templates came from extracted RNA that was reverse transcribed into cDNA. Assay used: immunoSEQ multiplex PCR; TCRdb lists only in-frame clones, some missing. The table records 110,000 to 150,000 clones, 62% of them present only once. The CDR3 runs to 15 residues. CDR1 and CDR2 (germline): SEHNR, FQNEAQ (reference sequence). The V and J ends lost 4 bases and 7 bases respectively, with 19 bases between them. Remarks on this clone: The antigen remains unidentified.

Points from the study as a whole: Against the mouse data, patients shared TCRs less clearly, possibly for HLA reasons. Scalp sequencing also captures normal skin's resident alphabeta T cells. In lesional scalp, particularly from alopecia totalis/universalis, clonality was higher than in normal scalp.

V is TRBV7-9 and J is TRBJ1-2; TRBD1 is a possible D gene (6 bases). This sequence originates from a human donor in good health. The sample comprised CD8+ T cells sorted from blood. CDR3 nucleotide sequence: TGTGCCAGCAGCTCTATCGACGACAGGAATCGTGGCTACACCTTC. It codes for CASSSIDDRNRGYTF.